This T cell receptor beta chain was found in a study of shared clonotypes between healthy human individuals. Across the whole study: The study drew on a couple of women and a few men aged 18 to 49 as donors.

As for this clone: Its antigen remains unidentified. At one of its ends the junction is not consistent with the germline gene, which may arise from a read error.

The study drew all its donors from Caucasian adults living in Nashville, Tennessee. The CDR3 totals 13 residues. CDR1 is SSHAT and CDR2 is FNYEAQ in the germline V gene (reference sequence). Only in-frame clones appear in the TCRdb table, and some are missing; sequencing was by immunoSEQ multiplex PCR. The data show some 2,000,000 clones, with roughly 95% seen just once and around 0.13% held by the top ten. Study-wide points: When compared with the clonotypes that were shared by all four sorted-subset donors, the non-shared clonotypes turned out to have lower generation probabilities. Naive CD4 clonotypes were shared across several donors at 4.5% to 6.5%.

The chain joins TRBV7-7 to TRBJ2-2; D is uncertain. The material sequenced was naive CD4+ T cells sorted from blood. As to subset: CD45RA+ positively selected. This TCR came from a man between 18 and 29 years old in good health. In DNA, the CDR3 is TGTGCTAGCAGCTCCCTCCCCTTTAGGGAGCTGTTTTTT. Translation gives CASSSLPFRELFF.